This paragraph reports one T cell receptor (beta chain). The V gene's germline CDR1 is LNHDA and CDR2 SQIVND (reference sequence). The CDR3 spans 15 residues. Trimming at V came to 4 bases and at J to 5 bases, leaving 6 bases not matched to a gene. The source of the sample is a study of control samples from healthy donors and cancer patients. The assay was immunoSEQ multiplex PCR, and TCRdb's table has in-frame clones only and misses some. This sample yields over 150,000 clones, of which about nine tenths are seen a single time; just over 2% belongs to the top ten. This TCR came from a woman in her forties in good health. This rearrangement joins TRBV19 to TRBJ1-5; 9 bases match TRBD1. The source material was blood. CDR3 nucleotides: TGTGCCAGTAGTACCAACAGGGGGCAAGATCAGCCCCAGCATTTT. Translating it yields CASSTNRGQDQPQHF.